Below, 27 T cell receptor beta chains from the same sample are listed, as sequenced in a study of T cell responses to AZD1222 COVID-19 vaccine listed by TCRdb under 2021. According to the study, the label for this sample's time point signals: about 28 days (+/-7) after the second vaccine dose. Library construction relied on the immunoSEQ multiplex PCR assay. In TCRdb, the immuneACCESS table is reduced to in-frame sequences with V and J assigned. These tables do not hold every clone; where another copy was compared, an unresolved V gene accounts for under half, and the others remain unexplained. Counted in this sample were more than 95,000 clones; about 86% of them appeared once. Roughly a sixth of the sample belongs to the ten largest clones. Sequencing was performed on peripheral blood, taken 28 days after the second AZD1222 dose. Receptor source: an adult who received the AZD1222 COVID-19 vaccine.

The J gene is TRBJ2-7, the V gene TRBV11-1; 7 bases match TRBD1. Germline V lookup: CDR1 SGHAT, CDR2 FQDESV (reference sequence). CDR3 length equals 14 residues. The V gene end was trimmed by 11 bases and the J gene end by 2 bases; junction bases not matched to a gene: 12. CDR3 in DNA: TGTGCCTCGTCCTCCCCGGGACAGCCCTACGAGCAGTACTTC. Its translation is CASSSPGQPYEQYF. Full variable domain (rest looked up from reference TRBV11-1 and TRBJ2-7): EAEVAQSPRYKITEKSQAVAFWCDPISGHATLYWYRQILGQGPELLVQFQDESVVDDSQLPKDRFSAERLKGVDSTLKIQPAELGDSAMYLCASSSPGQPYEQYFGPGTRLTVT.

This chain's CDR3 is CASSRTSGSLGEQFF. CDR3 DNA: TGTGCCAGCAGCCGGACTAGCGGGAGTTTGGGTGAGCAGTTCTTC. The genes are TRBV7-9 and TRBJ2-1; 13 bases agree with TRBD2. The J segment lost 9 bases and the V segment lost 5 bases, leaving 7 bases of the junction unmatched. Germline CDR1 reads SEHNR; CDR2 reads FQNEAQ (reference sequence). The length of the CDR3 is 15 residues.

Comments on this clone: Other DNA sequences in the sample encode the same CDR3. CDR3 nucleotides: TGTGCCAGCAGTTACTCGAGAGGAAACCACGAGCAGTACTTC. This encodes CASSYSRGNHEQYF. The gene calls are TRBV6-5 and TRBJ2-7; D remains unclear. This CDR3 region has 14 residues. V lost 0 bases and J 5 bases, leaving 11 bases between the germline ends. The V gene's germline CDR1 is MNHEY and CDR2 SVGAGI.

This chain joins TRBV12-3 or TRBV12-4 and TRBJ1-2; D not certain. CDR3 length: 12 residues. V lost 7 bases, J lost 4 bases, and 10 bases lay in between. This chain's CDR3 is CASTSFRYGYTF. The CDR3 DNA sequence: TGTGCCAGCACTTCATTCCGCTATGGCTACACCTTC.

This chain links TRBV9 with TRBJ2-7; either TRBD1 or TRBD2 may supply D (5 bases each). There are 15 residues in the CDR3. V was pared by 3 bases and J by 3 bases, with 16 bases between. CDR1 is SGDLS and CDR2 is YYNGEE in the germline V gene. This CDR3 is CASSGGPGPGYEQYF. CDR3 nucleotide sequence: TGTGCCAGCAGCGGAGGACCGGGACCCGGCTACGAGCAGTACTTC.

This sequence joins TRBV5-1 and TRBJ1-3; no clear D gene. The germline V gene encodes CDR1 SGHRS and CDR2 YFSETQ. Trimming removed 0 bases from V and 3 bases from J, with 4 bases in between. The CDR3 covers 13 residues. This chain's CDR3 is CASSLDGGNTIYF. CDR3 nucleotides: TGCGCCAGCAGCTTGGACGGTGGAAACACCATATATTTT.

The chain is built from TRBV19 and TRBJ1-5; D is undetermined. V was pared by 2 bases and J by 6 bases, with 5 bases between. There are 12 residues in the CDR3. CDR1 LNHDA and CDR2 SQIVND come from the germline V gene (reference sequence). The CDR3 here is CASSIPPQPQHF. The CDR3 coding sequence is TGTGCCAGTAGTATACCCCCTCAGCCCCAGCATTTT.

The rearrangement joins TRBV5-5 to TRBJ1-3; D perhaps matches TRBD1 (5 bases). Trimming shortened V by 2 bases and J by 0 bases, and 18 bases separated the two germline ends. The germline gives CDR1 SGHKS, CDR2 YYEKEE (reference sequence). The CDR3 has 18 residues. The CDR3 here is CASSLISGAGLSGNTIYF. CDR3 nucleotide sequence: TGTGCCAGCAGCTTAATTAGTGGGGCCGGACTCTCTGGAAACACCATATATTTT.

J is TRBJ2-5 and V is TRBV14; 7 nucleotides align to TRBD1. The CDR3 is made up of 15 amino acids. Germline V gene data show CDR1 as SGHDN and CDR2 as FVKESK. With 0 bases clipped from V and 3 bases from J, the junction kept 4 bases outside the gene matches. CDR3 in amino acids: CASSQEWTGEETQYF. The CDR3 DNA follows: TGTGCCAGCAGCCAAGAGTGGACAGGCGAAGAGACCCAGTACTTC.

The CDR3 here is CATTFPDGEQFF. DNA of the CDR3: TGCGCCACCACCTTTCCCGATGGGGAGCAGTTCTTC. V gene TRBV5-1 combines with J gene TRBJ2-1; D remains unclear. Trimming cost V 9 bases and J 10 bases, with 17 bases left between them. This CDR3 spans 12 amino acids. Germline lookup yields CDR1 SGHRS and CDR2 YFSETQ.

This rearrangement joins TRBV19 to TRBJ1-5; 7 nucleotides agree with TRBD1. V shed 0 bases and J 6 bases; nucleotides not matched to a gene: 8. CDR3 size: 16 residues. CDR1 and CDR2 from the germline V gene are LNHDA and SQIVND (reference sequence). For the CDR3, the DNA is TGTGCCAGTAGTATAGAAGGGGGCCAAAAGGGTCAGCCCCAGCATTTT. Its translation: CASSIEGGQKGQPQHF.

The gene calls are TRBV20-1 and TRBJ2-3, with D perhaps matching TRBD2 (5 bases). CDR1 is DFQATT, CDR2 SNEGSKA, per germline (reference sequence). The CDR3 has 13 residues. V gave up 3 bases and J gave up 5 bases, with 12 bases separating them. DNA of the CDR3: TGCAGTGCTAGTAGAGCGGAACTAGATACGCAGTATTTT. Its translation is CSASRAELDTQYF.

V usage is TRBV19 and J usage is TRBJ2-3; 14 bases are a match to TRBD2. CDR3 length: 15 amino acids. V shed 6 bases and J 7 bases; nucleotides not matched to a gene: 6. In germline, CDR1 is LNHDA, CDR2 SQIVND (reference sequence). The CDR3 DNA is TGTGCCAGTAGCCCCGGGACTAGCGGGAGAAATACGCAGTATTTT. This codes for CASSPGTSGRNTQYF. Complete variable domain (other parts from reference TRBV19 and TRBJ2-3): DGGITQSPKYLFRKEGQNVTLSCEQNLNHDAMYWYRQDPGQGLRLIYYSQIVNDFQKGDIAEGYSVSREKKESFPLTVTSAQKNPTAFYLCASSPGTSGRNTQYFGPGTRLTVL.

This chain links TRBV6-5 with TRBJ2-5; D is undetermined. CDR3 length equals 14 residues. Germline-derived CDR1 and CDR2 are MNHEY and SVGAGI. The ends were cut back, 9 bases at V and 5 bases at J, with 19 bases in the middle. This CDR3 is CASKVGFGAETQYF. CDR3 in DNA: TGTGCCAGTAAAGTAGGGTTCGGTGCGGAGACCCAGTACTTC.

Many counts were recorded for this clone. The rearrangement links TRBV29-1 to TRBJ1-2, with a possible D match to TRBD1 (6 bases). Germline V CDR1 and CDR2: SQVTM, ANQGSEA. The ends were cut back, 4 bases at V and 0 bases at J, with 12 bases in the middle. The CDR3 has 14 residues. The CDR3 spells CSVVEGGSNYGYTF. CDR3 coding DNA: TGCAGCGTTGTTGAAGGGGGTTCTAACTATGGCTACACCTTC.

The rearrangement joins TRBV5-8 to TRBJ2-3; D perhaps matches TRBD2 (6 bases). The ends were cut back, 3 bases at V and 3 bases at J, with 11 bases in the middle. The germline CDR1 and CDR2 sequences are SGHTS and YDEGEE. The CDR3 is 14 amino acids. The CDR3 DNA sequence: TGTGCCAGCAGCTCCCGGGAGCTTACAGATACGCAGTATTTT. Residues: CASSSRELTDTQYF.

This rearrangement joins TRBV7-2 to TRBJ2-1, with D uncertain. Trimming shortened V by 1 base and J by 7 bases, and 11 bases separated the two germline ends. The germline V gene encodes CDR1 SGHTA and CDR2 FQGNSA. This CDR3 contains 14 residues. DNA of the CDR3: TGTGCCAGCAGCTTAGGGGGTCGTGTGAATGAGCAGTTCTTC. Protein sequence: CASSLGGRVNEQFF. The whole variable domain, filled in from reference TRBV7-2 and TRBJ2-1, reads GAGVSQSPSNKVTEKGKDVELRCDPISGHTALYWYRQSLGQGLEFLIYFQGNSAPDKSGLPSDRFSAERTGGSVSTLTIQRTQQEDSAVYLCASSLGGRVNEQFFGPGTRLTVL.

The chain recombines TRBV6-5 with TRBJ2-1; D gene uncertain. CDR3 length equals 15 residues. Germline CDR1 is MNHEY and CDR2 is SVGAGI. Trimming pared 4 bases from V and 2 bases from J, leaving 12 bases between. The CDR3 loop reads CASSFTPTPYNEQFF. The CDR3, as DNA: TGTGCCAGCAGTTTCACGCCGACCCCCTACAATGAGCAGTTCTTC.

The J gene is TRBJ2-6, the V gene TRBV7-6; TRBD2 matches at 7 bases. The junction had 0 bases not matched to a gene; V was cut back by 5 bases and J by 2 bases. CDR1 is SGHVS and CDR2 is FNYEAQ in the germline V gene. The CDR3 is 14 amino acids. The CDR3 nucleotides read TGTGCCAGCAGCCGGGGGGCTGGGGCCAACGTCCTGACTTTC. Its protein is CASSRGAGANVLTF.

This chain links TRBV30 with TRBJ2-5; D is possibly TRBD1 (6 bases). The V and J ends lost 0 bases and 7 bases respectively, with 15 bases between them. The CDR3 is 14 residues long. The germline gives CDR1 GTSNPN, CDR2 SVGIG (reference sequence). CDR3 nucleotide sequence: TGTGCCTGGAGTGTATCGTCCAGGGGTGGGACCCAGTACTTC. It translates to CAWSVSSRGGTQYF.

The sample holds a few counts of this clone. The chain couples TRBV7-3 to TRBJ2-7; 10 bases are shared with TRBD1. There are 13 residues in the CDR3. Germline assignment: CDR1 SGHTA and CDR2 FQGTGA. The trim removed 5 bases at V and 7 bases at J, leaving 5 bases unmatched. In DNA, the CDR3 is TGTGCCAGCAGCGTCGACAGGGGGCAAGAGCAGTACTTC. Amino acids: CASSVDRGQEQYF. The full variable domain, rest sourced from reference TRBV7-3 and TRBJ2-7, is GAGVSQTPSNKVTEKGKYVELRCDPISGHTALYWYRQSLGQGPEFLIYFQGTGAADDSGLPNDRFFAVRPEGSVSTLKIQRTERGDSAVYLCASSVDRGQEQYFGPGTRLTVT.

The chain links TRBV27 to TRBJ1-5, with D unclear. The V end lost 2 bases, the J end lost 7 bases, and 9 bases lay between the germline ends. This CDR3 has 13 amino acids. Germline assignment: CDR1 MNHEY and CDR2 SMNVEV (reference sequence). The CDR3 is CASSLQEDQPQHF. CDR3 sequence (DNA): TGTGCCAGCAGTTTACAGGAGGACCAGCCCCAGCATTTT.

J is TRBJ2-3 and V is TRBV28; D may be TRBD2 (6 bases). Germline CDR1 and CDR2: MDHEN and SYDVKM. The CDR3 is made up of 17 amino acids. Trimming left V 3 bases short and J 0 bases short, with 16 bases between. Here the CDR3 DNA reads TGTGCCAGCAGTTTTCTAGGAGGGATACGGAGCACAGATACGCAGTATTTT. It codes for CASSFLGGIRSTDTQYF.

This CDR3 is CASTPWGGEAGEKLFF. The CDR3 bases are TGTGCCAGCACCCCATGGGGGGGCGAGGCGGGTGAAAAACTGTTTTTT. The chain joins TRBV2 to TRBJ1-4; maybe TRBD1 (6 bases). V gave up 7 bases and J gave up 7 bases, with 22 bases separating them. Germline V CDR1 and CDR2: SNHLY, FYNNEI. The CDR3 loop spans 16 amino acids.

This chain connects TRBV27 to TRBJ2-7; TRBD2 might be the D (6 bases). This CDR3 comprises 12 residues. V shed 7 bases and J shed 7 bases, with 14 bases lying between them. Looked up from germline, CDR1 is MNHEY and CDR2 is SMNVEV (reference sequence). In DNA form, the CDR3 reads TGTGCCAGCAAAGGCGGAGGGCGGGAGCAGTACTTC. This sequence encodes CASKGGGREQYF.

On this clone: The same CDR3 is also encoded by other DNA sequences in this sample. The rearrangement joins TRBV9 to TRBJ1-1, with D unresolved. V lost 1 base and J lost 3, with 10 bases in between. Germline values: CDR1 SGDLS, CDR2 YYNGEE. The CDR3 consists of 14 residues. The CDR3 sequence: CASSVLTGDTEAFF. Here the CDR3 DNA reads TGTGCCAGCAGCGTACTCACTGGAGACACTGAAGCTTTCTTT.

By share, this clone ranks as medium-sized. The rearrangement links TRBV12-3 or TRBV12-4 to TRBJ1-2; D uncertain. V shed 2 bases and J shed 11 bases, with 9 bases lying between them. The CDR3 runs 11 residues. This chain's CDR3 is CASSLIRDYTF. In DNA, the CDR3 is TGTGCCAGCAGTTTAATACGGGATTACACCTTC.